The following is a T cell receptor (beta chain) sequence with its context. Its antigen is undetermined. This entry comes from a study of cytomegalovirus exposure and HLA in healthy donors. The CDR3 sequence is 17 residues long. The primer mix had 60 Vbeta and 13 Jbeta primers. TCRdb's copy holds only in-frame clones and misses some; the assay was immunoSEQ multiplex PCR. This sample has about 95,000 clones, with 81% found just once. Study-wide results and caveats: According to reports, the classifier identified cytomegalovirus status with high specificity and sensitivity. Immune exposure was documented only through CMV serostatus.

The chain couples TRBV21-1 to TRBJ2-7; no check of the table's D call, TRBD2, against the DNA was made. TRBV21-1 is termed a pseudogene. What was sequenced was PBMCs. The origin of this receptor is a woman aged 70-85 years in good health and CMV-seropositive. The CDR3 protein is CASSKEGTSGEFYEQYF. CDR3 DNA: TGTGCCAGCAGCAAAGAGGGGACTAGCGGGGAGTTCTACGAGCAGTACTTC.